Below are 26 T cell receptor beta chains sequenced from a single sample in a study of CD8+ T cells in alopecia areata. It was cDNA, reverse transcribed from extracted RNA, that served as the sequencing template. The protocol was immunoSEQ multiplex PCR, while the TCRdb copy is restricted to in-frame clones and leaves out a portion. Of 100,000 to 150,000 clones in the sample, around 60% are singletons; the top ten hold 4.5%. Material: CD4+ T cells sorted from blood, obtained at week 0. These receptors were obtained from a human donor with alopecia areata.

This clone has just a few counts. The J gene is TRBJ1-5, the V gene TRBV4-3; D unclear. CDR1 LGHNA and CDR2 YSLEER come from the germline V gene. The germline V and J ends were trimmed by 0 bases and 1 base, with 7 bases remaining between them. This CDR3 comprises 15 residues. The CDR3 region has the DNA TGCGCCAGCAGCCAAGACGGCAGGAGCAATCAGCCCCAGCATTTT. This codes for CASSQDGRSNQPQHF.

V is TRBV4-2 and J is TRBJ1-3; 7 bases align to TRBD1. The V segment lost 1 base and the J segment 4 bases; nucleotides outside the gene matches: 7. The CDR3 runs 16 residues. Looked up from germline, CDR1 is LGHNA and CDR2 is YNFKEQ. CDR3: CASSQVPRGKGNTIYF. The CDR3 DNA reads as TGTGCCAGCAGCCAAGTCCCCAGGGGGAAAGGAAACACCATATATTTT.

The J gene is TRBJ2-3, the V gene TRBV27; 9 bases line up with TRBD1. The CDR3 runs 14 residues. V shed 8 bases, J shed 5 bases, and the junction held 8 bases outside the gene matches. Looked up from germline, CDR1 is MNHEY and CDR2 is SMNVEV (reference sequence). This CDR3 is CASPGTGIEDTQYF. CDR3 nucleotides: TGTGCCAGCCCCGGGACAGGGATTGAAGATACGCAGTATTTT.

The chain is built from TRBV6-5 and TRBJ1-4, with D maybe TRBD1 (6 bases). CDR1 and CDR2 (germline): MNHEY, SVGAGI. Trimming took off 6 bases at V and 6 bases at J, with 11 bases between the two ends. The CDR3 is made up of 13 amino acids. Written as DNA, the CDR3 is TGTGCCAGCAGATCAGGGGAGGATGAAAAACTGTTTTTT. This gives the protein CASRSGEDEKLFF.

This chain uses TRBV4-2 with TRBJ2-5; 7 bases align to TRBD2. The CDR3 spans 14 residues. V shed 0 bases, J shed 4 bases, and the junction held 2 bases outside the gene matches. CDR1 is LGHNA, CDR2 YNFKEQ, per germline. CDR3: CASSQDTSAETQYF. The CDR3 region has the DNA TGTGCCAGCAGCCAAGATACTAGCGCAGAGACCCAGTACTTC.

The chain uses TRBV9 and TRBJ2-2; D gene unclear. Germline-derived CDR1 and CDR2 are SGDLS and YYNGEE. V lost 1 base to trimming and J lost 0 bases, with 7 bases between them. The CDR3 runs to 15 residues. The CDR3 loop is CASSVSLANTGELFF. Written as DNA, the CDR3 is TGTGCCAGCAGCGTAAGCTTAGCGAACACCGGGGAGCTGTTTTTT.

This rearrangement joins TRBV7-9 to TRBJ2-7; no firm D call. This CDR3 is built from 14 residues. V lost 2 bases, J lost 0 bases, and 8 bases lay in between. Germline CDR1 SEHNR, CDR2 FQNEAQ (reference sequence). DNA for the CDR3: TGTGCCAGCAGCTTATCTACCAACTCCTACGAGCAGTACTTC. Amino acid sequence: CASSLSTNSYEQYF.

The rearrangement links TRBV5-1 to TRBJ2-6, with D uncertain. There are 15 residues in the CDR3. V was pared by 0 bases and J by 2 bases, with 6 bases between. Germline V gives CDR1 SGHRS, CDR2 YFSETQ. Here the CDR3 reads CASSLEGTGANVLTF. The DNA of the CDR3 is TGCGCCAGCAGCTTGGAAGGGACTGGGGCCAACGTCCTGACTTTC.

The chain employs TRBV5-6 and TRBJ2-1; 7 nucleotides match TRBD2. This CDR3 contains 17 residues. The trim removed 6 bases at V and 6 bases at J, leaving 18 bases unmatched. The germline V gene encodes CDR1 SGHDT and CDR2 YYEEEE. The CDR3 loop reads CASTLRSRERAGNEQFF. For the CDR3, the DNA is TGTGCCAGCACCCTGCGCTCGCGGGAGAGGGCAGGCAATGAGCAGTTCTTC.

This rearrangement joins TRBV4-1 to TRBJ2-3, with D unresolved. The CDR3 runs 13 residues. CDR1 and CDR2 (germline): MGHRA, YSYEKL. Trimming cost V 2 bases and J 2 bases, with 5 bases left between them. This CDR3 reads CASSQRDTDTQYF. CDR3 nucleotide sequence: TGCGCCAGCAGCCAACGCGACACAGATACGCAGTATTTT.

CDR3 sequence: CASSSNRITNEKLFF. The DNA for the CDR3 is TGTGCCAGCAGCTCAAACAGGATAACTAATGAAAAACTGTTTTTT. The gene calls are TRBV7-2 and TRBJ1-4; D is perhaps TRBD1 (5 bases). CDR3 size: 15 residues. Germline CDR1 is SGHTA and CDR2 is FQGNSA. With 4 bases removed from V and 1 base from J, the gap between germline ends came to 10 bases.

For this clone: The identical CDR3 is also encoded by other nucleotide sequences in the sample. The chain has TRBV30 and TRBJ2-3; D ambiguous. Trimming took off 1 base at V and 9 bases at J, with 11 bases between the two ends. Germline CDR1 is GTSNPN and CDR2 is SVGIG (reference sequence). The CDR3 is 12 amino acids. As DNA, the CDR3 is TGTGCCTGGAGTGGTTTAGTAGACACGCAGTATTTT. Protein sequence: CAWSGLVDTQYF.

This clone was observed a single time. The rearrangement joins TRBV6-5 to TRBJ1-5; 7 bases are shared with TRBD1. CDR3 length: 14 amino acids. Germline CDR1 is MNHEY and CDR2 is SVGAGI. Losses at the gene ends were 6 bases for V and 4 bases for J; bases not matched to a gene: 6. Here the CDR3 reads CASRRTGENQPQHF. The CDR3 DNA reads as TGTGCCAGCAGGAGAACAGGGGAGAATCAGCCCCAGCATTTT.

CDR3 coding DNA: TGCGCCAGCAGCTTGTCTTTTGGTAACACTGAAGCTTTCTTT. Translating gives CASSLSFGNTEAFF. The chain links TRBV5-1 to TRBJ1-1; no clear D. V gave up 1 base and J gave up 2 bases, with 9 bases separating them. Germline CDR1 and CDR2: SGHRS and YFSETQ. The CDR3 loop spans 14 amino acids.

This clone has just one count. V usage is TRBV9 and J usage is TRBJ2-7, with a weak D call TRBD1 (6 bases). Germline-derived CDR1 and CDR2 are SGDLS and YYNGEE. CDR3 length: 15 amino acids. V was shortened by 5 bases and J by 3 bases, with 18 bases between the two germline ends. CDR3 loop: CASSEGDPNLYEQYF. CDR3 nucleotides: TGTGCCAGCAGTGAGGGGGACCCGAACCTCTACGAGCAGTACTTC.

This chain connects TRBV9 to TRBJ1-1; D call uncertain. The CDR3 contains 15 residues. Germline CDR1 is SGDLS and CDR2 is YYNGEE. The V end was cut by 3 bases, the J end by 1 base, with 13 bases between. The CDR3 loop reads CASSGRAPRNTEAFF. The CDR3 bases are TGTGCCAGCAGCGGTCGGGCCCCCAGGAACACTGAAGCTTTCTTT.

The genes are TRBV7-2 and TRBJ1-2, with unresolved D. Germline CDR1 reads SGHTA; CDR2 reads FQGNSA. With 1 base removed from V and 0 bases from J, the gap between germline ends came to 9 bases. The CDR3 contains 15 residues. The CDR3 loop reads CASSLVVSSNYGYTF. CDR3 bases: TGTGCCAGCAGCTTAGTGGTCAGTTCTAACTATGGCTACACCTTC. The whole variable domain, filled in from reference TRBV7-2 and TRBJ1-2, reads GAGVSQSPSNKVTEKGKDVELRCDPISGHTALYWYRQSLGQGLEFLIYFQGNSAPDKSGLPSDRFSAERTGGSVSTLTIQRTQQEDSAVYLCASSLVVSSNYGYTFGSGTRLTVV.

This clone was observed a handful of times. The chain combines TRBV28 with TRBJ2-6; possible D gene TRBD2, 7 bases. Germline-derived CDR1 and CDR2 are MDHEN and SYDVKM. The CDR3 contains 15 residues. The V and J ends lost 6 bases and 0 bases respectively, with 9 bases between them. CDR3 nucleotides: TGTGCCAGCAGGGGAGGGGGCTCTGGGGCCAACGTCCTGACTTTC. Amino acids: CASRGGGSGANVLTF.

V is TRBV5-6 and J is TRBJ2-2; 9 positions match TRBD2. Germline V gene data show CDR1 as SGHDT and CDR2 as YYEEEE. The CDR3 totals 16 residues. V trimming: 3 bases; J trimming: 0 bases; junction bases outside the gene matches: 3. CDR3 DNA sequence: TGTGCCAGCAGCTCCTTAGCGGGGGCGAACACCGGGGAGCTGTTTTTT. Amino acids: CASSSLAGANTGELFF. Full variable domain (remainder filled in from reference TRBV5-6 and TRBJ2-2): DAGVTQSPTHLIKTRGQQVTLRCSPKSGHDTVSWYQQALGQGPQFIFQYYEEEERQRGNFPDRFSGHQFPNYSSELNVNALLLGDSALYLCASSSLAGANTGELFFGEGSRLTVL.

The chain joins TRBV23-1 to TRBJ1-5, with D possibly matching TRBD1 (5 bases). TRBV23-1 is identified as an open reading frame with a role that is uncertain. V dropped 4 bases and J dropped 0 bases, with 31 bases sitting between them. This CDR3 is 22 amino acids long. The CDR3 nucleotides read TGCGCCAGCAGTCGAGGGACCGATTTACTCTTATATAGCCCATATAGCAATCAGCCCCAGCATTTT. This codes for CASSRGTDLLLYSPYSNQPQHF.

The chain couples TRBV7-9 to TRBJ2-2; 9 bases match TRBD1. The CDR3 is 18 amino acids. After removal of 2 bases from V and 4 bases from J, the junction contained 11 bases not matched to a gene. Per the germline V gene, CDR1 is SEHNR and CDR2 is FQNEAQ (reference sequence). CDR3 sequence: CASSLMSRGQGLTGELFF. CDR3 in DNA: TGTGCCAGCAGCTTAATGAGCAGGGGACAGGGCCTCACCGGGGAGCTGTTTTTT.

V usage is TRBV18 and J usage is TRBJ2-7; no reliable D call. With 1 base removed from V and 4 bases from J, the gap between germline ends came to 11 bases. The V gene's germline CDR1 is KGHSH and CDR2 LQKENI. CDR3 length: 14 residues. CDR3 amino acids: CASSPLGTAYEQYF. The CDR3 coding sequence is TGTGCCAGCTCACCACTTGGTACGGCGTACGAGCAGTACTTC.

The chain has TRBV5-1 and TRBJ2-2; D unresolved. Per germline, CDR1 SGHRS and CDR2 YFSETQ. The CDR3 consists of 16 residues. The V gene lost 0 bases and the J gene lost 2 bases, with 11 bases spanning the gap. The CDR3 here is CASSLALLVNTGELFF. CDR3 sequence (DNA): TGCGCCAGCAGCTTGGCCCTTTTGGTTAACACCGGGGAGCTGTTTTTT.

The CDR3 DNA follows: TGTGCCAGCAGCCTAAGGACAGGGAACTATGGCTACACCTTC. As protein: CASSLRTGNYGYTF. This sequence joins TRBV9 and TRBJ1-2, with 8 bases fitting TRBD1. The CDR3 spans 14 residues. Losses at the gene ends were 4 bases for V and 2 bases for J; bases not matched to a gene: 4. Germline CDR1 reads SGDLS; CDR2 reads YYNGEE.

The J gene is TRBJ1-3, the V gene TRBV5-1; TRBD1 might be the D (5 bases). Germline loops: CDR1 SGHRS, CDR2 YFSETQ. This CDR3 spans 14 amino acids. V lost 3 bases and J 4 bases, leaving 11 bases between the germline ends. The CDR3 nucleotides read TGCGCCAGCAGCTCCGGGACGTCGGGAAACACCATATATTTT. It yields the protein CASSSGTSGNTIYF.

This clone occurred a few times. V usage is TRBV29-1 and J usage is TRBJ2-7; 10 bases align to TRBD2. This CDR3 is built from 14 residues. After removal of 6 bases from V and 2 bases from J, the junction contained 7 bases not matched to a gene. The V gene's germline CDR1 is SQVTM and CDR2 ANQGSEA. CDR3 bases: TGCAGCGTCTCGGGACTAGCGAGTACCTACGAGCAGTACTTC. Its protein product is CSVSGLASTYEQYF.